Shown below are 32 T cell receptor beta chains from a single sample sequenced in a study of HIV-infected patients and healthy controls. Whole blood was used without fractionation, so all unsorted peripheral T cells were included. Reverse transcription used 500 to 550 ng RNA and constant-region primers for alpha and beta. Separate chain-specific third strand synthesis with multiplexing indices produced the alpha and beta libraries. TCRdb fed the 5' RACE reads into MiXCR, producing one record per CDR3 protein. This table has some 11,000 distinct CDR3 sequences, around a tenth appearing once. The specimen was blood, collected before antiretroviral therapy. The receptors originated from an adult with HIV infection. The donor label of this sample is uncertain.

As regards this clonotype: One base away lies a much larger clone, so this may be a sequencing read error. This sequence joins TRBV2 and TRBJ1-1; D not certain. Trimming pared 8 bases from V and 1 base from J, leaving 8 bases between. CDR1 is SNHLY, CDR2 FYNNEI, per germline. There are 12 residues in the CDR3. Here the CDR3 reads CASLSGNTEAFF. The DNA for the CDR3 is TGTGCCAGCCTCAGCGGGAACACTGAAGCTTTCTTT.

This clonotype was counted ten times or more. The chain links TRBV10-1 to TRBJ2-1, with TRBD2 identical over 12 bases. The length of the CDR3 is 19 residues. Germline loops: CDR1 WNHNN, CDR2 SYGVQD (reference sequence). J lost 6 bases, V lost 3 bases, and 15 bases had no gene match. The CDR3 DNA reads TGCGCCAGCAGTGATGAATTTGGACTAGCGGGAAGGAACCCCAATGAGCAGTTCTTC. Encoded protein: CASSDEFGLAGRNPNEQFF.

This clonotype is medium-sized within its sample. The V gene is TRBV11-3, the J gene TRBJ2-7; 9 bases map to TRBD1. Losses at the gene ends were 3 bases for V and 3 bases for J; bases not matched to a gene: 3. Looked up from germline, CDR1 is SGHNT and CDR2 is YENEEA. There are 14 residues in the CDR3. CDR3 nucleotide sequence: TGTGCCAGCAGCTTGGCGGACAGGGGCTACGAGCAGTACTTC. Translated: CASSLADRGYEQYF. Based on the CDR3 plus reference TRBV11-3 and TRBJ2-7, the full variable domain is EAGVVQSPRYKIIEKKQPVAFWCNPISGHNTLYWYLQNLGQGPELLIRYENEEAVDDSQLPKDRFSAERLKGVDSTLKIQPAELGDSAVYLCASSLADRGYEQYFGPGTRLTVT.

Only a few counts were recorded for this clonotype. The genes are TRBV29-1 and TRBJ1-1; 9 bases align to TRBD1. This CDR3 region has 14 residues. Unmatched junction bases numbered 9, after V lost 6 bases and J lost 4 bases. Germline V gene lookup returns CDR1 SQVTM and CDR2 ANQGSEA. In DNA form, the CDR3 reads TGCAGCGTGTTGGAAGGGACAGGGCTCACTGAAGCTTTCTTT. It encodes CSVLEGTGLTEAFF.

The rearrangement links TRBV5-4 to TRBJ1-4; 8 nucleotides align to TRBD1. Germline CDR1 SGHNT, CDR2 YYREEE (reference sequence). The CDR3 loop spans 15 amino acids. V shed 5 bases, J shed 11 bases, and the junction held 14 bases outside the gene matches. CDR3 sequence: CASSTGQGQNKKLFF. Written as DNA, the CDR3 is TGTGCCAGCAGTACAGGACAGGGACAGAATAAGAAACTGTTTTTT.

The gene calls are TRBV3-1 and TRBJ2-5; possible D gene TRBD2, 6 bases. The CDR3 contains 15 residues. V dropped 6 bases and J dropped 1 base, with 15 bases sitting between them. Germline CDR1 LGHDT, CDR2 YNNKEL (reference sequence). The CDR3 is CASSQNGGPQETQYF. CDR3 sequence (DNA): TGTGCCAGCAGTCAAAACGGGGGACCCCAAGAGACCCAGTACTTC.

This clonotype came up many times. This rearrangement joins TRBV27 to TRBJ2-3; unclear D gene. V was cut by 1 base and J by 0 bases, with 8 bases left in between. The CDR3 extends over 15 amino acids. Germline CDR1 reads MNHEY; CDR2 reads SMNVEV (reference sequence). The CDR3 DNA is TGTGCCAGCAGTTTATGGGGTACTAGCACAGATACGCAGTATTTT. It codes for CASSLWGTSTDTQYF.

This clonotype rates as medium-sized. The chain employs TRBV10-2 and TRBJ2-6; TRBD1 matches at 9 bases. The V and J ends lost 8 bases and 2 bases, in that order; junction bases with no gene match: 10. The CDR3 sequence is 17 residues long. In germline, CDR1 is WSHSY, CDR2 SAAADI. The CDR3, as DNA: TGCGCCAGCGGAGGGACAGGGCAGAGTCCTGGGGCCAACGTCCTGACTTTC. It codes for CASGGTGQSPGANVLTF.

The gene calls are TRBV7-2 and TRBJ1-1; D not resolved. This CDR3 has 12 residues. V lost 2 bases and J lost 9, with 10 bases in between. Per germline, CDR1 SGHTA and CDR2 FQGNSA. CDR3 DNA sequence: TGTGCCAGCAGCTTATCGGGGATTCAAGCTTTCTTT. Translated: CASSLSGIQAFF.

There are many counts of this clonotype. The chain carries TRBV2 and TRBJ1-5; TRBD1 matches 8 bases. The germline CDR1 and CDR2 sequences are SNHLY and FYNNEI. CDR3 length: 14 residues. V was pared by 6 bases and J by 6 bases, with 7 bases of the junction left unmatched. CDR3 nucleotide sequence: TGTGCCAGCAGCCCTGACAGGGGTAGTCAGCCCCAGCATTTT. Its translation: CASSPDRGSQPQHF.

This clonotype was picked up many times. V is TRBV6-1 and J is TRBJ2-4, with TRBD1 matching over 8 bases. The CDR3 runs 16 residues. The germline gives CDR1 MNHNS, CDR2 SASEGT. Trimming cost V 5 bases and J 1 base; bases outside gene matches: 7. The CDR3 is CASSFRTGPAKNIQYF. Here the CDR3 DNA reads TGTGCCAGCAGTTTTAGGACAGGGCCTGCCAAAAACATTCAGTACTTC.

This clonotype was seen only a few times. The chain employs TRBV19 and TRBJ2-1, with D possibly TRBD1 on 6 matching bases. Germline V gene data show CDR1 as LNHDA and CDR2 as SQIVND (reference sequence). The CDR3 covers 15 residues. Trimming removed 7 bases at V and 9 bases at J, with 22 bases between. The CDR3 region is CASTPQGIKGVEQFF. CDR3 nucleotides: TGTGCCAGTACCCCCCAGGGTATTAAGGGGGTTGAGCAGTTCTTC.

The chain combines TRBV3-1 with TRBJ1-1; maybe TRBD1 (5 bases). There are 13 residues in the CDR3. V lost 4 bases, J lost 4 bases, and 10 bases lay in between. CDR1 and CDR2 from the germline V gene are LGHDT and YNNKEL (reference sequence). The CDR3 reads CASSLQGSTEAFF. CDR3 bases: TGTGCCAGCAGCCTCCAGGGAAGCACTGAAGCTTTCTTT.

This clonotype has ten or more counts. The chain carries TRBV2 and TRBJ2-7; TRBD1 is a possible D gene (5 bases). V lost 5 bases and J 2 bases, leaving 13 bases between the germline ends. The CDR3 is made up of 14 amino acids. From germline, CDR1 is SNHLY and CDR2 FYNNEI. CDR3 coding DNA: TGTGCCAGCAGTCGCAGGGTTGGAACCTACGAGCAGTACTTC. Translation: CASSRRVGTYEQYF.

The chain employs TRBV28 and TRBJ2-5; 9 positions agree with TRBD1. There are 17 residues in the CDR3. V gave up 3 bases and J gave up 1 base; unmatched junction bases: 9. Germline V gene lookup returns CDR1 MDHEN and CDR2 SYDVKM. The CDR3 bases are TGTGCCAGCAGTTTTTTGGGGACAGGGTCCCCCCAAGAGACCCAGTACTTC. Translating it yields CASSFLGTGSPQETQYF.

This clonotype was seen repeatedly, ten times or more. The rearrangement links TRBV27 to TRBJ1-5; D is undetermined. The germline CDR1 and CDR2 sequences are MNHEY and SMNVEV (reference sequence). Trimming took off 3 bases at V and 0 bases at J, with 3 bases between the two ends. This CDR3 contains 13 residues. CDR3 in amino acids: CASSFTSNQPQHF. DNA for the CDR3: TGTGCCAGCAGTTTTACTAGCAATCAGCCCCAGCATTTT.

By sample fraction, this clonotype is medium-sized (0.01 to 0.1%). This sequence joins TRBV6-5 and TRBJ1-2, with 7 bases matching TRBD1. V was pared by 2 bases and J by 12 bases, with 9 bases of the junction left unmatched. Germline CDR1 and CDR2: MNHEY and SVGAGI. This CDR3 is built from 13 residues. CDR3 protein: CASSYRSGTDDTF. As DNA, the CDR3 is TGTGCCAGCAGTTACCGATCCGGGACAGACGACACCTTC.

This chain links TRBV5-1 with TRBJ2-3; TRBD2 matches at 9 bases. The ends lost 3 bases at V and 0 bases at J; junction bases unmatched: 5. The CDR3 extends over 16 amino acids. CDR1 is SGHRS, CDR2 YFSETQ, per germline. As DNA, the CDR3 is TGCGCCAGCAGCTCCGGACTAGCGACCAGCACAGATACGCAGTATTTT. This translates into CASSSGLATSTDTQYF. Drawing the rest from reference TRBV5-1 and TRBJ2-3, the complete variable domain is KAGVTQTPRYLIKTRGQQVTLSCSPISGHRSVSWYQQTPGQGLQFLFEYFSETQRNKGNFPGRFSGRQFSNSRSEMNVSTLELGDSALYLCASSSGLATSTDTQYFGPGTRLTVL.

In its sample, this clonotype was seen many times. The chain recombines TRBV19 with TRBJ2-5; a weak D match, TRBD2 (5 bases). The V end lost 8 bases, the J end lost 4 bases, and 5 bases lay between the germline ends. The CDR3 contains 10 residues. Germline V gene lookup returns CDR1 LNHDA and CDR2 SQIVND (reference sequence). CDR3 coding DNA: TGTGCCAGTGGGAGAGAGACCCAGTACTTC. It yields the protein CASGRETQYF.

This clonotype showed up many times. This sequence joins TRBV12-5 and TRBJ1-3, with D unresolved. Trimming removed 5 bases from V and 7 bases from J, with 6 bases in between. The germline V gene has CDR1 LGHNT and CDR2 FRNRAP. This CDR3 contains 11 residues. CDR3 protein: CASGPQNTIYF. CDR3 in DNA: TGTGCTAGTGGTCCCCAGAACACCATATATTTT.

CDR3 sequence: CASSHSQTGWGEKLFF. CDR3 nucleotides: TGTGCCAGCAGCCATTCCCAGACAGGGTGGGGTGAAAAACTGTTTTTT. This chain connects TRBV14 to TRBJ1-4; 7 nucleotides align to TRBD1. The CDR3 consists of 16 residues. The J segment lost 7 bases and the V segment lost 3 bases, leaving 11 bases of the junction unmatched. CDR1 and CDR2 (germline): SGHDN, FVKESK.

This clonotype was seen ten or more times. V and J are TRBV12-5 and TRBJ2-1; D possibly matches TRBD1 or TRBD2 (5 bases each). The germline V and J ends were trimmed by 2 bases and 8 bases, with 13 bases remaining between them. CDR3 size: 14 residues. Germline assignment: CDR1 LGHNT and CDR2 FRNRAP. In DNA form, the CDR3 reads TGTGCTAGTGGTTTGACCGGGGCTGGGGATGAGCAGTTCTTC. The encoded protein is CASGLTGAGDEQFF. Together with reference TRBV12-5 and TRBJ2-1, the CDR3 gives the full variable domain: DARVTQTPRHKVTEMGQEVTMRCQPILGHNTVFWYRQTMMQGLELLAYFRNRAPLDDSGMPKDRFSAEMPDATLATLKIQPSEPRDSAVYFCASGLTGAGDEQFFGPGTRLTVL.

The table lists this clonotype with many counts. The J gene is TRBJ2-3, the V gene TRBV20-1; 9 bases map to TRBD2. The V gene end was trimmed by 3 bases and the J gene end by 4 bases; junction bases not matched to a gene: 5. This CDR3 spans 14 amino acids. Germline V gene sequence: CDR1 DFQATT, CDR2 SNEGSKA (reference sequence). CDR3 loop: CSASLREGSDTQYF. The CDR3 nucleotides are TGCAGTGCTAGTTTGCGGGAGGGATCAGATACGCAGTATTTT.

This clonotype was seen many times. The J gene is TRBJ1-2, the V gene TRBV6-5, with 8 bases aligning to TRBD1. V dropped 4 bases and J dropped 8; count of bases not matched to a gene: 6. This CDR3 has 13 amino acids. Per the germline V gene, CDR1 is MNHEY and CDR2 is SVGAGI. CDR3 residues: CASSSPDRAGYTF. CDR3 bases: TGTGCCAGCAGTTCCCCGGACAGGGCGGGCTACACCTTC.

In its sample, this clonotype was seen many times. The chain is built from TRBV15 and TRBJ1-5, with TRBD1 as a possible D gene (5 bases). Germline V gene sequence: CDR1 LNHNV, CDR2 YYDKDF (reference sequence). This CDR3 spans 15 amino acids. Trimming removed 0 bases at V and 6 bases at J, with 12 bases between. The CDR3, as DNA: TGTGCCACCAGCAGAGACAAGGGGTTGGGTCAGCCCCAGCATTTT. Its translation: CATSRDKGLGQPQHF.

This clonotype was recorded at least ten times. The gene calls are TRBV19 and TRBJ2-1; D possibly matches TRBD1 or TRBD2 (5 bases each). This CDR3 spans 16 amino acids. CDR1 and CDR2 from the germline V gene are LNHDA and SQIVND (reference sequence). Trimming stripped 4 bases from V and 1 base from J, with 14 bases between. The CDR3 spells CASSTSGTGSYNEQFF. CDR3 coding DNA: TGTGCCAGTAGTACATCCGGGACCGGTTCCTACAATGAGCAGTTCTTC.

There are many counts of this clonotype. This chain links TRBV3-1 with TRBJ2-2; no clear D. This CDR3 is 13 amino acids long. Looked up from germline, CDR1 is LGHDT and CDR2 is YNNKEL (reference sequence). V dropped 3 bases and J dropped 3 bases, with 5 bases sitting between them. The CDR3 region is CASSQTYTGELFF. Written as DNA, the CDR3 is TGTGCCAGCAGCCAGACTTACACCGGGGAGCTGTTTTTT.

Many counts were recorded for this clonotype. The rearrangement uses TRBV15 and TRBJ2-7, with D unresolved. This CDR3 is built from 13 residues. Trimming cost V 0 bases and J 4 bases, with 7 bases left between them. Germline V gene sequence: CDR1 LNHNV, CDR2 YYDKDF (reference sequence). CDR3 coding DNA: TGTGCCACCAGCAGAGATAAACATTACGAGCAGTACTTC. Its translation: CATSRDKHYEQYF.

This clonotype was found many times. The V call is TRBV7-8, the J call TRBJ2-3; a possible D gene is TRBD2 (5 bases). The ends were cut back, 0 bases at V and 10 bases at J, with 14 bases in the middle. Germline assignment: CDR1 SGHVS and CDR2 FQNEAQ. This CDR3 is 14 amino acids long. CDR3 amino acids: CASSLAGALRAQYF. CDR3 nucleotides: TGTGCCAGCAGCTTAGCGGGAGCCCTACGTGCGCAGTATTTT.

This clonotype was found many times. The chain is built from TRBV13 and TRBJ2-1, with D possibly being TRBD2 (5 bases). Per germline, CDR1 PRHDT and CDR2 FYEKMQ (reference sequence). The V gene lost 5 bases and the J gene lost 0 bases, with 11 bases spanning the gap. The CDR3 sequence is 15 residues long. In DNA form, the CDR3 reads TGTGCCAGCAGCCCCCCCGGGGACTCCTACAATGAGCAGTTCTTC. Its protein is CASSPPGDSYNEQFF. Variable domain in full (rest from reference TRBV13 and TRBJ2-1): AAGVIQSPRHLIKEKRETATLKCYPIPRHDTVYWYQQGPGQDPQFLISFYEKMQSDKGSIPDRFSAQQFSDYHSELNMSSLELGDSALYFCASSPPGDSYNEQFFGPGTRLTVL.

This clonotype occurred a few times. This sequence joins TRBV12-3 or TRBV12-4 and TRBJ2-7; D unclear. The CDR3 length is 15 residues. V was clipped by 3 bases and J by 4 bases, with 16 bases between them. CDR3 coding DNA: TGTGCCAGCAGTTTGGTGGGTTTATCCAGATACGAGCAGTACTTC. It translates to CASSLVGLSRYEQYF.

This clonotype was recorded many times. The V gene is TRBV5-1, the J gene TRBJ2-5; TRBD2 agrees at 11 bases. Germline CDR1 and CDR2: SGHRS and YFSETQ. V shed 5 bases, J shed 3 bases, and the junction held 9 bases outside the gene matches. The CDR3 is 16 residues long. CDR3 loop: CASSFPGLAAKETQYF. The CDR3 DNA reads TGCGCCAGCAGTTTTCCGGGACTAGCGGCGAAAGAGACCCAGTACTTC.